These 14 T cell receptor beta chains share one sample of origin, sequenced in a study of T cell responses to AZD1222 COVID-19 vaccine. TCRdb keeps only in-frame clones here, not all; method: immunoSEQ multiplex PCR. This sample has more than 110,000 clones; roughly 92% occur once, and the top ten carry around 3.5%. The input for sequencing was peripheral blood, taken 28 days after the second AZD1222 dose. These receptors were taken from an adult who received the AZD1222 COVID-19 vaccine.

The J gene is TRBJ2-1, the V gene TRBV5-4, with D possibly matching TRBD1 (6 bases). The germline V gene has CDR1 SGHNT and CDR2 YYREEE (reference sequence). V was trimmed by 2 bases and J by 8 bases, leaving 11 bases between them. The CDR3 spans 13 residues. The CDR3 DNA follows: TGTGCCAGCAGCTTTCGGGCAGGGGATGAGCAGTTCTTC. Protein sequence: CASSFRAGDEQFF.

This sequence joins TRBV5-1 and TRBJ2-7; 10 nucleotides align to TRBD1. The CDR3 totals 13 residues. V shed 7 bases and J 2 bases; nucleotides not matched to a gene: 3. CDR1 and CDR2 (germline): SGHRS, YFSETQ. The CDR3 here is CASGTGDTYEQYF. In DNA, the CDR3 is TGCGCCAGCGGGACAGGGGACACCTACGAGCAGTACTTC.

The chain combines TRBV12-3 or TRBV12-4 with TRBJ1-6, with TRBD1 matching over 7 bases. Trimming cost V 8 bases and J 10 bases; bases outside gene matches: 5. The CDR3 has 12 amino acids. The CDR3 reads CASWETGSPLHF. For the CDR3, the DNA is TGTGCCAGCTGGGAGACAGGGTCACCCCTCCACTTT.

This rearrangement joins TRBV27 to TRBJ1-2; D call uncertain. V was cut by 6 bases and J by 1 base, with 18 bases left in between. In germline, CDR1 is MNHEY, CDR2 SMNVEV (reference sequence). This CDR3 is built from 16 residues. Here the CDR3 DNA reads TGTGCCAGCAGGCCCCAAACTGGGCAGTTTAACTATGGCTACACCTTC. It codes for CASRPQTGQFNYGYTF.

This clone was picked up one time. The CDR3 loop reads CASWDRTTYSNQPQHF. CDR3 sequence (DNA): TGTGCCAGTTGGGACAGGACCACCTATAGCAATCAGCCCCAGCATTTT. V gene TRBV19 combines with J gene TRBJ1-5; 8 bases fit TRBD1. V dropped 8 bases and J dropped 0; count of bases not matched to a gene: 9. The CDR3 runs to 16 residues. The germline V gene has CDR1 LNHDA and CDR2 SQIVND (reference sequence).

The chain combines TRBV12-3 or TRBV12-4 with TRBJ1-3; D gene uncertain. The CDR3 has 13 residues. V gave up 3 bases and J gave up 9 bases, with 12 bases separating them. CDR3 bases: TGTGCCAGCAGTTTGAGGACCCGAAGCACCATATATTTT. As protein: CASSLRTRSTIYF.

This clone showed up just once. The chain couples TRBV6-5 to TRBJ1-2, with a tentative D call TRBD1 (6 bases). Between the trimmed V and J ends, which lost 5 bases and 5 bases, there was a span of 9 bases. The CDR3 loop spans 12 amino acids. Germline values: CDR1 MNHEY, CDR2 SVGAGI. CDR3 protein: CASSITGYGYTF. In DNA, the CDR3 is TGTGCCAGCAGTATAACAGGGTATGGCTACACCTTC.

The rearrangement uses TRBV27 and TRBJ2-1; TRBD2 matches at 7 bases. The trim removed 0 bases at V and 5 bases at J, leaving 7 bases unmatched. Germline CDR1 is MNHEY and CDR2 is SMNVEV (reference sequence). This CDR3 is 16 amino acids long. The CDR3 is CASSLSRGLSDNEQFF. The CDR3 DNA is TGTGCCAGCAGTTTATCGAGGGGACTATCAGACAATGAGCAGTTCTTC.

The chain links TRBV2 to TRBJ2-1, with D perhaps TRBD1 or TRBD2 (5 bases each). Germline V gene sequence: CDR1 SNHLY, CDR2 FYNNEI. The CDR3 totals 16 residues. V was clipped by 2 bases and J by 5 bases, with 16 bases between them. Here the CDR3 reads CASSETTGTRHNEQFF. The CDR3, as DNA: TGTGCCAGCAGTGAAACCACCGGGACGCGCCACAATGAGCAGTTCTTC.

The genes are TRBV6-5 and TRBJ1-2; maybe TRBD1 (5 bases). CDR3 length equals 13 residues. Germline values: CDR1 MNHEY, CDR2 SVGAGI. V lost 8 bases to trimming and J lost 4 bases, with 14 bases between them. The CDR3 DNA reads as TGTGCCAGCCCCTGGGGACCGCGCTATGGCTACACCTTC. Amino acids: CASPWGPRYGYTF.

The chain recombines TRBV7-2 with TRBJ1-2; TRBD1 matches at 8 bases. Trimming at V came to 1 base and at J to 4 bases, leaving 5 bases not matched to a gene. CDR1 and CDR2 from the germline V gene are SGHTA and FQGNSA. The CDR3 contains 15 residues. CDR3 protein: CASSLGPQGGYGYTF. The CDR3 DNA reads as TGTGCCAGCAGCTTAGGCCCACAGGGGGGCTATGGCTACACCTTC.

The chain joins TRBV6-6 to TRBJ2-7; TRBD1 agrees at 8 bases. The CDR3 is 12 amino acids. Germline CDR1 reads MNHNY; CDR2 reads SVGAGI (reference sequence). Germline trimming cut 5 bases from V and 5 bases from J; bases unmatched to any gene: 2. As DNA, the CDR3 is TGTGCCAGCAGTGGACAGGGCCACGAGCAGTACTTC. Translating it yields CASSGQGHEQYF.

The V and J genes are TRBV28 and TRBJ1-5; D remains ambiguous. Germline V CDR1 and CDR2: MDHEN, SYDVKM. The CDR3 sequence is 19 residues long. Trimming removed 2 bases at V and 2 bases at J, with 22 bases between. CDR3: CASSLIRSGLGLGNQPQHF. The CDR3 nucleotides are TGTGCCAGCAGTTTAATTAGGTCAGGATTGGGCCTGGGCAATCAGCCCCAGCATTTT.

This chain connects TRBV24-1 to TRBJ1-2, with TRBD1 identical over 7 bases. V dropped 4 bases and J dropped 4; count of bases not matched to a gene: 14. This CDR3 contains 17 residues. Looked up from germline, CDR1 is KGHDR and CDR2 is SFDVKD. Here the CDR3 DNA reads TGTGCCACCAGTGACCCGACCACAGGGGATCAGGGCTATGGCTACACCTTC. Protein: CATSDPTTGDQGYGYTF.